A single sample gave rise to the 20 T cell receptor beta chains below, sequenced in a study of T cell responses to AZD1222 COVID-19 vaccine. Here immunoSEQ multiplex PCR was the method, and the copy in TCRdb shows in-frame clones only, minus some. The table has about 130,000 clones, roughly 90% seen once. The sequencing used peripheral blood, collected 28 days after the second AZD1222 dose. All receptors come from an adult who received the AZD1222 COVID-19 vaccine.

The J gene is TRBJ1-3, the V gene TRBV28, with D hard to call. V lost 5 bases to trimming and J lost 0 bases, with 8 bases between them. The CDR3 loop spans 14 amino acids. Germline lookup yields CDR1 MDHEN and CDR2 SYDVKM. CDR3 residues: CASSGEGSGNTIYF. The CDR3 nucleotides are TGTGCCAGCAGTGGCGAGGGCTCTGGAAACACCATATATTTT.

V usage is TRBV6-2 or TRBV6-3 and J usage is TRBJ1-2; 7 nucleotides align to TRBD1. Germline CDR1 reads MNHEY; CDR2 reads SVGEGT. V lost 0 bases, J lost 8 bases, and 9 bases stayed unmatched. This CDR3 spans 15 amino acids. The CDR3 region has the DNA TGTGCCAGCAGTTACTCTGGCAGGGGGGCCTACGGCTACACCTTC. This codes for CASSYSGRGAYGYTF.

The gene calls are TRBV24-1 and TRBJ1-2; possible D gene TRBD1, 6 bases. The CDR3 spans 12 residues. Trimming took off 7 bases at V and 4 bases at J, with 9 bases between the two ends. CDR1 is KGHDR and CDR2 is SFDVKD in the germline V gene. The DNA for the CDR3 is TGTGCCACCAGCAGGGGCGGCTATGGCTACACCTTC. This encodes CATSRGGYGYTF.

The CDR3, as DNA: TGTGCCAGTAGTATACGGCAGGGTCCGCTCTCTGGGGCCAACGTCCTGACTTTC. Its translation is CASSIRQGPLSGANVLTF. This chain connects TRBV19 to TRBJ2-6, with D maybe TRBD1 (5 bases). Between the trimmed V and J ends, which lost 2 bases and 0 bases, there was a span of 14 bases. Germline CDR1 is LNHDA and CDR2 is SQIVND (reference sequence). The CDR3 loop spans 18 amino acids.

The chain uses TRBV20-1 and TRBJ2-3, with TRBD2 matching 7 bases. Germline-derived CDR1 and CDR2 are DFQATT and SNEGSKA (reference sequence). This CDR3 has 18 residues. J gave up 2 bases and V 3 bases, and 17 bases lay outside the gene matches. CDR3 region: CSASPWALATMDTDTQYF. CDR3 nucleotides: TGCAGTGCTAGTCCCTGGGCACTAGCGACTATGGACACAGATACGCAGTATTTT.

This chain links TRBV18 with TRBJ1-5; D unclear. The CDR3 sequence is 13 residues long. The ends were cut back, 2 bases at V and 5 bases at J, with 7 bases in the middle. Germline loops: CDR1 KGHSH, CDR2 LQKENI. CDR3 DNA: TGTGCCAGCTCACCAGGTGGCTATCAGCCCCAGCATTTT. This encodes CASSPGGYQPQHF.

The chain combines TRBV7-2 with TRBJ1-2; 7 bases fit TRBD1. CDR3 length: 13 residues. J lost 8 bases, V lost 3 bases, and 6 bases had no gene match. Per germline, CDR1 SGHTA and CDR2 FQGNSA. The CDR3 sequence: CASSFRGLEGYTF. DNA for the CDR3: TGTGCCAGCAGCTTTAGGGGGCTGGAAGGCTACACCTTC.

The genes are TRBV5-1 and TRBJ1-2, with a weak D call TRBD1 (5 bases). The CDR3 is made up of 14 amino acids. CDR1 SGHRS and CDR2 YFSETQ come from the germline V gene. Trimming stripped 6 bases from V and 2 bases from J, with 14 bases between. DNA of the CDR3: TGCGCCAGCAACACCGCCGGGGGGAACTATGGCTACACCTTC. Translated: CASNTAGGNYGYTF.

This chain joins TRBV27 and TRBJ1-5; D might be TRBD1 (6 bases). V was cut by 7 bases and J by 4 bases, with 11 bases left in between. Germline-derived CDR1 and CDR2 are MNHEY and SMNVEV (reference sequence). The CDR3 is made up of 13 amino acids. The CDR3 region is CASIGGPNQPQHF. In nucleotides, the CDR3 is TGTGCCAGCATTGGGGGCCCGAATCAGCCCCAGCATTTT.

This sequence joins TRBV18 and TRBJ2-1; 7 positions agree with TRBD2. The germline V gene encodes CDR1 KGHSH and CDR2 LQKENI. This CDR3 is 16 amino acids long. V was pared by 1 base and J by 9 bases, with 12 bases of the junction left unmatched. CDR3 bases: TGTGCCAGCTCACCACGGAGGGGCGGGAGTATCGGTGAGCAGTTCTTC. Translation: CASSPRRGGSIGEQFF.

As concerns this clone: The same CDR3 can be traced to other DNA sequences in this sample. The chain is built from TRBV12-3 or TRBV12-4 and TRBJ1-1; D may be TRBD1 (6 bases). There are 12 residues in the CDR3. The V and J ends lost 6 bases and 1 base respectively, with 6 bases between them. CDR3 DNA sequence: TGTGCCAGCAGCAGGGGGAACACTGAAGCTTTCTTT. Protein sequence: CASSRGNTEAFF.

The chain employs TRBV5-1 and TRBJ1-2; 7 bases are a match to TRBD1. The J segment lost 4 bases and the V segment lost 6 bases, leaving 12 bases of the junction unmatched. Germline CDR1 reads SGHRS; CDR2 reads YFSETQ. The CDR3 has 15 residues. The CDR3 coding sequence is TGCGCCAGCACAACCCACCCGGACAGGTCCTATGGCTACACCTTC. Protein product: CASTTHPDRSYGYTF.

The chain joins TRBV7-2 to TRBJ1-1, with D uncertain. Germline loops: CDR1 SGHTA, CDR2 FQGNSA. This CDR3 region has 13 residues. The V end lost 6 bases, the J end lost 0 bases, and 8 bases lay between the germline ends. The CDR3 loop is CASRVSLNTEAFF. CDR3 coding DNA: TGTGCCAGCAGAGTCAGCTTGAACACTGAAGCTTTCTTT. Combining the CDR3 with reference TRBV7-2 and TRBJ1-1 gives the whole variable domain GAGVSQSPSNKVTEKGKDVELRCDPISGHTALYWYRQSLGQGLEFLIYFQGNSAPDKSGLPSDRFSAERTGGSVSTLTIQRTQQEDSAVYLCASRVSLNTEAFFGQGTRLTVV.

The table lists this clone with a few counts. V usage is TRBV30 and J usage is TRBJ2-2; D uncertain. This CDR3 is 14 amino acids long. Germline lookup yields CDR1 GTSNPN and CDR2 SVGIG (reference sequence). The V end lost 2 bases, the J end lost 4 bases, and 11 bases lay between the germline ends. CDR3 in amino acids: CAWSRPGSTGELFF. The CDR3 region has the DNA TGTGCCTGGAGTCGGCCCGGCAGCACCGGGGAGCTGTTTTTT.

This chain links TRBV5-1 with TRBJ2-5; 9 bases map to TRBD2. J was trimmed by 5 bases and V by 0 bases; bases with no gene match: 11. The germline CDR1 and CDR2 sequences are SGHRS and YFSETQ. CDR3 size: 17 residues. This chain's CDR3 is CASSLVASGKRGETQYF. As DNA, the CDR3 is TGCGCCAGCAGCTTGGTCGCTAGCGGGAAGAGAGGGGAGACCCAGTACTTC.

The chain carries TRBV19 and TRBJ2-5; 7 bases match TRBD2. The germline V gene encodes CDR1 LNHDA and CDR2 SQIVND (reference sequence). The CDR3 contains 12 residues. After removal of 10 bases from V and 5 bases from J, the junction contained 7 bases not matched to a gene. In DNA, the CDR3 is TGTGCCACTAAGGGAGGGAAGGAGACCCAGTACTTC. It is translated as CATKGGKETQYF.

This sequence joins TRBV3-1 (or the pseudogene TRBV3-2) and TRBJ1-2, with a tentative D call TRBD1 (5 bases). Germline-derived CDR1 and CDR2 are LGHDT and YNNKEL (reference sequence). V was pared by 0 bases and J by 3 bases, with 14 bases between. This CDR3 is 16 amino acids long. The CDR3 nucleotides are TGTGCCAGCAGCCAAGACGCCTCTGACAGCTACTATGGCTACACCTTC. Its protein product is CASSQDASDSYYGYTF.

This clone was detected only once. V usage is TRBV5-1 and J usage is TRBJ1-6; perhaps TRBD1 as D (6 bases). Trimming left V 4 bases short and J 9 bases short, with 14 bases between. Germline V gives CDR1 SGHRS, CDR2 YFSETQ. This CDR3 spans 14 amino acids. CDR3 DNA: TGCGCCAGCAGCCACACAGGGTTATTTTCACCCCTCCACTTT. This codes for CASSHTGLFSPLHF.

This clone has only one observation. The chain has TRBV9 and TRBJ2-2, with 7 bases fitting TRBD2. This CDR3 spans 16 amino acids. With 1 base clipped from V and 1 base from J, the junction kept 4 bases outside the gene matches. The V gene's germline CDR1 is SGDLS and CDR2 YYNGEE. The CDR3 loop is CASSVPLAENTGELFF. The CDR3 DNA follows: TGTGCCAGCAGCGTACCCCTAGCGGAGAACACCGGGGAGCTGTTTTTT. Full variable domain (remainder filled in from reference TRBV9 and TRBJ2-2): DSGVTQTPKHLITATGQRVTLRCSPRSGDLSVYWYQQSLDQGLQFLIQYYNGEERAKGNILERFSAQQFPDLHSELNLSSLELGDSALYFCASSVPLAENTGELFFGEGSRLTVL.

Only one count was recorded for this clone. The chain links TRBV2 to TRBJ1-1; 8 nucleotides align to TRBD1. Per the germline V gene, CDR1 is SNHLY and CDR2 is FYNNEI. The CDR3 covers 13 residues. With 6 bases clipped from V and 4 bases from J, the junction kept 4 bases outside the gene matches. The CDR3 loop is CASRRDRGTEAFF. DNA for the CDR3: TGTGCCAGCAGGCGAGACAGGGGCACTGAAGCTTTCTTT.